This entry lists 9 T cell receptor beta chains sequenced from one sample in a study of T cells after yellow fever vaccination (dated by TCRdb to the late 2010s). Library construction relied on 5' RACE. Instrument on record: Illumina HiSeq 2500. TCRdb reanalyzed the raw reads on its own, using fastp at Q25 for trimming and MiXCR for clone calling, and kept in-frame beta chains. Every CDR3 protein is listed once, alongside the most common genes and DNA of its rows. In this sample the table shows about 360,000 distinct CDR3 sequences, under 7.5% of which occur a single time. Of the sample, roughly 15% is held by the ten largest clones. Per the publication, the treatment or condition label means: live attenuated yellow fever vaccine strain. The sequences come from PBMCs, collected 5 days after the yellow fever booster vaccination. The source of these receptors is a man aged 25 to 45 who received the YFV17D yellow fever vaccine.

At least ten counts were recorded for this clonotype. The chain joins TRBV23-1 to TRBJ2-7; 10 bases are a match to TRBD1. TRBV23-1 is known as an ORF, though its function is uncertain. The CDR3 sequence is 16 residues long. With V trimmed by 1 base and J by 3 bases, 6 bases remained unmatched. In nucleotides, the CDR3 is TGCGCCAGCAGTCAATGCCCTAGGGACAGGGGCTACGAGCAGTACTTC. Encoded protein: CASSQCPRDRGYEQYF.

This clonotype was observed many times. The chain employs TRBV10-3 and TRBJ2-3; 13 bases line up with TRBD2. There are 16 residues in the CDR3. The junction had 6 bases not matched to a gene; V was cut back by 4 bases and J by 5 bases. The V gene's germline CDR1 is ENHRY and CDR2 SYGVKD. The CDR3 DNA follows: TGTGCCATCAGTGGGACTAGCGGGAGTCCTGAAGATACGCAGTATTTT. Protein sequence: CAISGTSGSPEDTQYF.

Many counts were recorded for this clonotype. The gene calls are TRBV5-1 and TRBJ2-7; D ambiguous. The CDR3 totals 14 residues. Germline V gives CDR1 SGHRS, CDR2 YFSETQ. The V end was cut by 0 bases, the J end by 5 bases, with 12 bases between. The CDR3 loop reads CASSLDRAEHEQYF. CDR3 DNA: TGCGCCAGCAGCTTGGACCGCGCAGAGCACGAGCAGTACTTC.

This clonotype was picked up many times. J is TRBJ2-1 and V is TRBV5-1; D is perhaps TRBD1 or TRBD2 (5 bases each). Trimming stripped 0 bases from V and 10 bases from J, with 11 bases between. The CDR3 loop spans 13 amino acids. Germline V lookup: CDR1 SGHRS, CDR2 YFSETQ. CDR3 protein: CASSLAEGPEQFF. The CDR3 DNA is TGCGCCAGCAGCTTGGCCGAGGGGCCGGAGCAGTTCTTC.

The V gene is TRBV4-1, the J gene TRBJ1-1; possibly TRBD1 for D (5 bases). Germline CDR1 reads MGHRA; CDR2 reads YSYEKL. The CDR3 loop spans 12 amino acids. V was cut by 2 bases and J by 6 bases, with 7 bases left in between. CDR3 coding DNA: TGCGCCAGCAGCCAAAAGGGGCCTGAAGCTTTCTTT. It translates to CASSQKGPEAFF.

The sample holds a few counts of this clonotype. J is TRBJ2-3 and V is TRBV11-2; 10 nucleotides line up with TRBD2. The CDR3 consists of 13 residues. Germline lookup yields CDR1 SGHAT and CDR2 FQNNGV. With 0 bases clipped from V and 14 bases from J, the junction kept 5 bases outside the gene matches. CDR3 in DNA: TGTGCCAGCAGCTTAGATCTAGCGGGGGCCCCGTATTTT. This sequence encodes CASSLDLAGAPYF.

Turning to this clonotype: A read error may explain this, as a much larger clone is one base away. V is TRBV12-3 or TRBV12-4 and J is TRBJ2-1; D is perhaps TRBD2 (6 bases). The CDR3 extends over 14 amino acids. The CDR3 spells CANDKSGSGNKQFF. For the CDR3, the DNA is TGTGCCAACGATAAAAGCGGGTCAGGCAATAAGCAGTTCTTC.

This clonotype was recorded many times. The chain links TRBV5-5 to TRBJ2-1; either TRBD1 or TRBD2 may fit D (7 bases each). The V end lost 0 bases, the J end lost 11 bases, and 18 bases lay between the germline ends. This CDR3 has 15 amino acids. Germline assignment: CDR1 SGHKS and CDR2 YYEKEE (reference sequence). For the CDR3, the DNA is TGTGCCAGCAGCTTGGTTGGACTAGGGGGCGTACAGCAGTTCTTC. The encoded protein is CASSLVGLGGVQQFF.

In this sample, this clonotype turned up a few times. The rearrangement links TRBV5-1 to TRBJ2-5; the D gene is possibly TRBD1 (8 bases). Per germline, CDR1 SGHRS and CDR2 YFSETQ. CDR3 length: 16 residues. Trimming removed 4 bases from V and 0 bases from J, with 16 bases in between. The CDR3 region has the DNA TGCGCCAGCAGCCCGTACAGGGGGACTAACCAAGAGACCCAGTACTTC. This sequence encodes CASSPYRGTNQETQYF.